This record covers a single T cell receptor beta chain. Its antigen is still unknown. Some clones are missing from TCRdb's copy, which holds only in-frame ones; the method was immunoSEQ multiplex PCR. The sample contains about 820,000 clones, almost 95% of which appear only once. The data belong to a study of shared clonotypes between healthy human individuals. Study-wide results and caveats: Relative to their counterparts shared across all four donors, non-shared clonotypes exhibited diminished generation probabilities. What rarefaction showed was incomplete sorted-subset sequencing despite large depth. Roughly 5.3% of naive CD4 clonotypes were common to a handful of donors.

Naive CD8 cells were CD45RO-negative, positively selected for CCR7, excluding terminally differentiated effector memory CD45RA+ cells. The TCR sequence derives from a man between 25 and 39 years old in good health. The material sequenced was naive CD8+ T cells sorted from blood.

The CDR3 loop is CASSGSRATGELFF. As DNA, the CDR3 is TGTGCCAGCAGCGGGAGTAGGGCGACCGGGGAGCTGTTTTTT. The chain joins TRBV7-9 to TRBJ2-2; TRBD2 is a possible D gene (5 bases). Trimming removed 5 bases from V and 5 bases from J, with 12 bases in between. The CDR3 is 14 amino acids. The germline V gene has CDR1 SEHNR and CDR2 FQNEAQ (reference sequence).